This T cell receptor (beta chain) stems from a study of Ad26.COV2.S vaccination and SARS-CoV-2 variants (dated by TCRdb to about 2021). In terms of the full investigation: Sequencing of the TCRbeta repertoire served to evaluate the specificity and breadth of SARS-CoV-2-reactive T cell receptors following Ad26.COV2.S vaccination. A total of around 32 samples were included in the TCR-sequenced set, comprising roughly 20 Ad26.COV2.S vaccine recipients, 5 placebo recipients and 8 SARS-CoV-2 convalescent individuals.

The germline V gene supplies CDR1 SNHLY and CDR2 FYNNEI. The CDR3 goes from the cysteine to the phenylalanine over 13 residues. Only the CDR3 DNA stays, 39 bases, in frame from base 1. Relative to germline, V is 5 bases shorter and J is 1 base shorter, with 7 bases between their ends. A remark on this clone: Its antigen is not yet known. Per-base quality was not reported, and no clone a single base away is much larger than it.

TCRbeta CDR3 regions were sequenced with the immunoSEQ Assay. After extraction, genomic DNA underwent amplification by bias-controlled multiplex PCR, followed by high-throughput sequencing. The study's processing was this. Collapsing and filtering of sequences were performed to quantify the absolute abundance of each unique TCRbeta CDR3 region. T cell fraction was estimated by normalization of TCRbeta template counts to usable DNA, with usable DNA being measured through amplification of reference genes present in all nucleated cells. Repertoire TCRs were annotated as SARS-CoV-2-specific by exact matching of V gene, CDR3 amino acid sequence and J gene to a known reactive TCR set. The reference SARS-CoV-2 TCR set was derived from MIRA and filtered for enrichment in COVID-19-positive ImmuneCODE repertoires, a step that removed public or cross-reactive TCRs. Using the MIRA antigens, annotated TCRs were further analysed by specific ORF or by position within an ORF. Depth was the summed frequency of annotated unique rearrangements, while breadth was defined as annotated unique rearrangements over total unique productive rearrangements. Group comparisons of TCR breadth used two-sided Wilcoxon rank-sum tests. Not all clones reach the TCRdb copy of this immuneACCESS table, which keeps in-frame sequences only. Checked studies attribute under half of the gap to unresolved V genes and leave the rest unexplained. The DNA gave D and trimming, while V, J and clone size come from that table. This sample gives about 98,000 clones in total; 80% of them show up just once. Of the sample, around 15% is held by the ten largest clones.

Study-wide conclusions, independent of this receptor: The authors noted that total T cell responses may have been underestimated by the TCR breadth and depth analyses. After vaccination, substantial breadth of spike-specific CD8+ and CD4+ T cell responses was reported. Vaccine and placebo recipients had similar non-spike TCR breadth, a finding consistent with the vaccine containing only spike. Spike-specific TCR breadth was higher in Ad26.COV2.S recipients than in placebo recipients (P = 0.0014).

Per the publication, the time point label means: individuals recovered from natural SARS-CoV-2 infection. The receptor was derived from a human donor who had recovered from COVID-19. The sample in question was peripheral blood, obtained after recovery from COVID-19. In this chain, TRBV2 is recombined with TRBJ2-3; the D gene cannot be named for sure. The CDR3 protein: CASSLYRTDTQYF. The base sequence is TGTGCCAGCAGTCTGTACCGCACAGATACGCAGTATTTT.